One and the same sample provided the 2 T cell receptor beta chains below, sequenced in a study of blood T cell repertoires in COVID-19. Sequencing was performed with immunoSEQ multiplex PCR; in TCRdb, only in-frame clones are kept and a portion is missing. Of 150,000 or so clones in the sample, approximately 86% were seen once. Input material: PBMCs or T cells enriched from blood (not recorded which). The receptors originated from a man aged 60 to 69 who had recovered from COVID-19.

The CDR3 protein is CASIFRGGETQYF. The CDR3 bases are TGTGCCAGCATTTTCAGGGGAGGGGAGACCCAGTACTTC. The gene calls are TRBV28 and TRBJ2-5; tentatively, D is TRBD2 (7 bases). This CDR3 has 13 residues. Germline assignment: CDR1 MDHEN and CDR2 SYDVKM. The V and J ends lost 7 bases and 5 bases respectively, with 14 bases between them. The full variable domain, with the rest looked up from reference TRBV28 and TRBJ2-5, is DVKVTQSSRYLVKRTGEKVFLECVQDMDHENMFWYRQDPGLGLRLIYFSYDVKMKEKGDIPEGYSVSREKKERFSLILESASTNQTSMYLCASIFRGGETQYFGPGTRLLVL.

This clone occurred once. V gene TRBV19 combines with J gene TRBJ1-5, with D hard to call. CDR1 is LNHDA, CDR2 SQIVND, per germline (reference sequence). This CDR3 has 14 amino acids. V lost 0 bases and J 4 bases, leaving 7 bases between the germline ends. CDR3 region: CASSIDRLNQPQHF. CDR3 sequence (DNA): TGTGCCAGTAGTATAGACAGATTAAATCAGCCCCAGCATTTT.